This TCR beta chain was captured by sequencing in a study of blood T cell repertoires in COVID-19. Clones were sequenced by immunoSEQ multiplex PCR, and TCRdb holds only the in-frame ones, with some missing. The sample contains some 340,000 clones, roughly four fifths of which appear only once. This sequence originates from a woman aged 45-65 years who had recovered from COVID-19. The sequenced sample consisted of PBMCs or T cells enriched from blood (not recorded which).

The CDR3 is CASSPGDRRYTEAFF. In DNA form, the CDR3 reads TGCGCCAGCAGCCCGGGGGACAGGAGATACACTGAAGCTTTCTTT. The rearrangement links TRBV5-1 to TRBJ1-1; 8 nucleotides match TRBD1. CDR1 and CDR2 (germline): SGHRS, YFSETQ. This CDR3 contains 15 residues. The J segment lost 3 bases and the V segment lost 4 bases, leaving 8 bases of the junction unmatched.